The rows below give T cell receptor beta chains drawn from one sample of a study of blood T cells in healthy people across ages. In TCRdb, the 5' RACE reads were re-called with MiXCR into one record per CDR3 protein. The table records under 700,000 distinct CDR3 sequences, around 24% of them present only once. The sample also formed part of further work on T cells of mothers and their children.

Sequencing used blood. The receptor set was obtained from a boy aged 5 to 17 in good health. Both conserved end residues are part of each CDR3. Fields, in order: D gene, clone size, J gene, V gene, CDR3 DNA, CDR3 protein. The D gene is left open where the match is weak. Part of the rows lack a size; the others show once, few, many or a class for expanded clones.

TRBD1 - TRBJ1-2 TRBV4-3 TGCGCCAGCAGCCAGTTCGGGACAGGAAGGGGCTACACCTTC CASSQFGTGRGYTF
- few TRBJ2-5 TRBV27 TGTGCCAGCGGTTTATGGGAGATTAAAGAGACCCAGTACTTC CASGLWEIKETQYF
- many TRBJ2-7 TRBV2 TGTGCCAGCTTGAATATTTACGAGCAGTACTTC CASLNIYEQYF
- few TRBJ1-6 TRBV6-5 TGTGCCAGGCGGGCCTATAATTCACCCCTCCACTTT CARRAYNSPLHF
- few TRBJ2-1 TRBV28 TGTGCCAGCAGTTCCGGGATGTACAATGAGCAGTTCTTC CASSSGMYNEQFF
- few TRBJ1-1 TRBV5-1 TGCGCCAGCAGCCAGAATCAGGGCTCTGGCACTGAAGCTTTCTTT CASSQNQGSGTEAFF
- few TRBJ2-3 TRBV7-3 TGTGCCAGCAGCTTAAGCGGTTACACAGATACGCAGTATTTT CASSLSGYTDTQYF
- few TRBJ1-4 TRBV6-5 TGTGCCAGCAGTTACCGGGACGGCGAAAAACTGTTTTTT CASSYRDGEKLFF
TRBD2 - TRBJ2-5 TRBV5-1 TGCGCCAGCAGCTTTAATAGCGGGAGGTCGGAGACCCAGTACTTC CASSFNSGRSETQYF
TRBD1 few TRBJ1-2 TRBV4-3 TGCGCCAGCAGCCAAGCTGACAGGGTTGTGAATGGCTACACCTTC CASSQADRVVNGYTF
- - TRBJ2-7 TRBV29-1 TGCAGCGTTCTTGTTGGACGTTCCTACGAGCAGTACTTC CSVLVGRSYEQYF
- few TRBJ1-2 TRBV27 TGTGCCAGCAACCTACGCGGGGGGGTTAACTATGGCTACACCTTC CASNLRGGVNYGYTF